This TCR beta chain was recorded in a study of control samples from healthy donors and cancer patients. Trimming took off 3 bases at V and 2 bases at J, with 10 bases between the two ends. CDR1 is WSHSY and CDR2 is SAAADI in the germline V gene. The CDR3 runs 14 residues. The assay was immunoSEQ multiplex PCR, and TCRdb's table has in-frame clones only and misses some. The table lists over 120,000 clones, about 91% of them singletons, with about 3% in the top ten. Material: blood. The receptor's source is a man under 40 in good health. This sequence joins TRBV10-2 and TRBJ1-2, with a weak D call TRBD1 (5 bases). CDR3 amino acids: CASSDWDRNYGYTF. CDR3 in DNA: TGCGCCAGCAGTGACTGGGACCGGAACTATGGCTACACCTTC.